This T cell receptor beta chain emerged from a study of regulatory T cells in long-lasting Graves disease. About the study: Antithyroid drugs had been given to newly diagnosed Graves' patients for under 3 months. Points from the study as a whole: Persistent Graves' patients showed less TCR diversity than newly diagnosed ones. With persistent disease, TRBV28, TRBJ1-2 and TRBJ2-5 were the favored segments.

This CDR3 is 14 amino acids long. Losses at the gene ends were 5 bases for V and 2 bases for J; bases not matched to a gene: 3. Per the germline V gene, CDR1 is SGHTA and CDR2 is FQGNSA. Time point meaning: newly diagnosed GD, antithyroid drugs for less than 3 months. Isolated PBMC RNA provided the starting material for the TCR library. CDR3-region Arm-PCR and iRepertoire HTBI primers produced the TCR beta libraries. Each CDR3 protein gets one entry after TCRdb re-called the multiplex PCR reads with MiXCR. The table shows 500,000 to 700,000 distinct CDR3 sequences, with approximately 15% occurring only once. A few counts support this clonotype. Antigen unknown. The same sample was also studied in work on T cells in Graves' hyperthyroidism and ophthalmopathy.

J is TRBJ1-3 and V is TRBV7-2, with 7 bases that match TRBD1. The specimen was peripheral blood mononuclear cells (PBMCs), collected at new diagnosis, from a patient treated with antithyroid drugs. The sequence was obtained from a woman in her twenties or thirties with Graves disease. The CDR3 nucleotides read TGTGCCAGCAGCGCAGGGGGAACTGGAAACACCATATATTTT. Its translation is CASSAGGTGNTIYF.